Shown below are 2 T cell receptor beta chains from a single sample sequenced in a study of blood T cell repertoires in COVID-19. Produced via immunoSEQ multiplex PCR; TCRdb's table is partial and in-frame only. The table includes tens of thousands of clones, about 80% detected once. Sequencing was carried out using peripheral blood. The receptors stem from a woman aged 55-69 years with acute or convalescent COVID-19.

In nucleotides, the CDR3 is TGTGCCAGCAGCTCCCAGAACGGACAGGGGGACGAGCAGTACTTC. Its translation is CASSSQNGQGDEQYF. The rearrangement joins TRBV7-6 to TRBJ2-7, with TRBD1 matching 10 bases. The CDR3 is 15 residues long. The V gene's germline CDR1 is SGHVS and CDR2 FNYEAQ. J was trimmed by 5 bases and V by 4 bases; bases with no gene match: 8.

This chain uses TRBV24-1 with TRBJ2-2; 7 positions agree with TRBD1. The germline CDR1 and CDR2 sequences are KGHDR and SFDVKD. J lost 2 bases, V lost 3 bases, and 5 bases had no gene match. The CDR3 spans 16 residues. CDR3 nucleotides: TGTGCCACCAGTGATAAGGGGGCACAAAACACCGGGGAGCTGTTTTTT. Protein product: CATSDKGAQNTGELFF.